This TCR beta chain emerged from a study of blood T cells in healthy people across ages (dated by TCRdb to the mid-2010s). Concerning the study at large: In model experiments, roughly one uniquely barcoded TCR beta cDNA molecule per two T cells was captured by template switching. Four age groups were formed from the donors: young (average approximately 17 years), middle-aged (around 41), aged (roughly 56) and long-lived (roughly 81). Two additional independent replicas of 1 million unique cDNA reads from the same blood draw were analyzed for two donors (one aged 18 to 30 and one aged 80 or older). Age-related changes in TCR beta repertoire diversity were measured in the study by deep sequencing normalized with unique cDNA molecular identifiers. Study-level results and caveats: Compared with the aged group, the long-lived group had more naive CD4+ T cells, fewer expanded clones and increased TCR diversity, suggesting age selection. Bulk unsorted PBMC profiling prevented conclusive comparison of naive and antigen-experienced compartments. A strong correlation was found between observed TCR beta diversity and the percentage of naive T cells measured by flow cytometry. Donor CMV infection status was unknown, potentially confounding age-related changes in expanded clonotypes. Observed TCR beta diversity per million T cells fell roughly linearly with age, and a significant reduction was already apparent by age around 40. Estimates of total diversity based on one million sequenced T cells were considered lower bounds and underestimates.

Library preparation used 5' RACE. Sequenced using an Illumina HiSeq 2500. The second PCR ran for roughly 7 to 12 cycles and used a J-beta primer mix along with a sample-barcoded 5' primer. A template-switch 5' adaptor carrying 12 random nucleotides introduced a unique molecular identifier onto each TCR beta cDNA molecule. Each sample yielded at least 2.5 million CDR3-containing paired-end reads. The Mint cDNA synthesis kit, primed by a TRBC-specific oligonucleotide, was used to synthesize first-strand cDNA from all RNA. All cDNA was treated with uracil-DNA glycosylase and then went through a first 18-cycle PCR with the universal primers M1SS and BC2_uni_R. The study's processing was this. For normalization, 1 million high-quality reads, each with a distinct molecular identifier, were randomly selected from each sample. Instead of being binned into consensus sequences, reads that shared molecular identifiers were thrown out. CDR3 identification, clonotype clustering and error correction used MiTCR with a Q25 quality threshold and the strictest error-elimination algorithm. A nonparametric unseen species model using Euler transformation provided a lower-bound estimate of total TCR beta diversity. The public reads were run again by TCRdb, first through fastp at Q25 and then through MiXCR, and only productive beta chains were kept. Each CDR3 protein appears once, grouped with its most common genes and DNA. The V and J calls and clone size come from TCRdb's table, not from the authors' own analysis. The sample data list some 560,000 distinct CDR3 sequences, and approximately 26% of these were observed just once. The top ten hold over 3.5% of the sample.

There are a few counts of this clonotype. Its antigen is unknown. Per-nucleotide qualities are absent, and no much larger clonotype sits a single base away. The approximately 39 donors, aged 6 to 90 years, were systemically healthy Caucasian individuals from Russia. Each donor gave about 10 milliliters of peripheral blood, drawn into EDTA-treated Vacutainer tubes. Ficoll-Paque density-gradient centrifugation was used to isolate PBMCs, with at least 7 million per sample. Trizol reagent was used to extract total RNA from PBMCs, with at least 6 micrograms per sample. For every donor, an aliquot of PBMCs went through flow cytometry to measure the percentages of naive CD45RAhigh/CD27high T cells. The junction carries 11 bases between V and J, which are trimmed by 1 base and 2 bases respectively. CDR3 length: 16 amino acids, cysteine to phenylalanine. The read is trimmed to its CDR3 DNA, 48 bases read in frame from base 1. The germline V gene (reference sequence) gives CDR1 as SEHNR and CDR2 as FQNEAQ.

This sample was also put to use in a study of T cells of mothers and their children. The other study reports the following: The donors were nine systemically healthy Caucasian individuals, made up of three mothers and their six children. cDNA synthesis used all of the extracted RNA, with roughly 1.5 ug of RNA in each 15 ul reaction. In the second PCR, the M1S primer added sample barcodes and 2-4 random nucleotides. More than 9 million TCR beta CDR3 reads were obtained from each mother, and roughly 3 million reads were obtained from each child. Thymic selection shapes the output of TCR recombination in a similar way in related and unrelated pairs, and inherited differences have a minor effect. Normalized repertoire overlap was always found to be slightly, but never significantly, higher in related mother-child pairs than in unrelated mother-child pairs. No persistent microchimeric T cell clones were detected, at a sensitivity of about 100 clones per million clonotypes. To look for features that set related mother-child pairs apart from unrelated individuals, the researchers ran deep NGS to compare the TCR beta repertoires of mothers and children. The mean age was approximately 41 +/- 4 years for the mothers and about 12 +/- 4 years for the children. Libraries were sequenced on Illumina HiSeq 2000 with 100+100 nt paired-end reads after adapter ligation with NEBNext reagents. To avoid cross-contamination, the mother libraries and the child libraries were prepared a month apart and sequenced in separate runs. For each donor, somewhere between roughly 500,000 and 2,100,000 distinct TCR beta clonotypes were identified. Naive TCR beta clonotypes were estimated from low-frequency clonotypes matched to each donor's FACS-determined naive share, without sorting.

In this chain, TRBV7-9 is recombined with TRBJ1-4, with the D gene not confidently named. Sequences were obtained from blood. This TCR came from a boy aged 2 to 9 in good health. The CDR3 has the sequence CASSLEALRTNEKLFF. The nucleotide sequence reads TGTGCCAGCAGCTTAGAGGCTTTAAGGACTAATGAAAAACTGTTTTTT.